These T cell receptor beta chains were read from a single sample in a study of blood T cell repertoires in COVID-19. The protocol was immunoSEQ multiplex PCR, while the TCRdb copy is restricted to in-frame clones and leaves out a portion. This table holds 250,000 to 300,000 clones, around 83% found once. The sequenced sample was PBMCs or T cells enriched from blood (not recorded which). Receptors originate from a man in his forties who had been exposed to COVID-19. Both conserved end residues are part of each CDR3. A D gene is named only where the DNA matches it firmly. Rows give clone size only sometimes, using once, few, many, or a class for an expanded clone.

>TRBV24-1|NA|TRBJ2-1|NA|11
TGTGCCACCAGTCGACTCGGCGAGCAGTTCTTC
CATSRLGEQFF
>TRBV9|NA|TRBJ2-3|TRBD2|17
TGTGCCAGCAGCGTAGGACTAGCGGGAGGCCCCACAGATACGCAGTATTTT
CASSVGLAGGPTDTQYF
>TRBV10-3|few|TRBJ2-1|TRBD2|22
TGTGCCATCAGTGAGGCGGGTCCACACGTCTCCGGGCGGGGGAGCTCCTACAATGAGCAGTTCTTC
CAISEAGPHVSGRGSSYNEQFF
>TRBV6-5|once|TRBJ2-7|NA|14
TGTGCCAGCGCCACACCCCGGGAGCCCTACGAGCAGTACTTC
CASATPREPYEQYF
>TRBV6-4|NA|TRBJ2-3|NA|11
TGTGCCAGCAGTTCCGCAGATACGCAGTATTTT
CASSSADTQYF
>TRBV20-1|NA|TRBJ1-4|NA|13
TGCAGTGCTAGTAGTCCCAGGGATGAAAAACTGTTTTTT
CSASSPRDEKLFF
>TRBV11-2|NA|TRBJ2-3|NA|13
TGTGCCAGCAGCTTAGAGCTAGCCTATACGCAGTATTTT
CASSLELAYTQYF
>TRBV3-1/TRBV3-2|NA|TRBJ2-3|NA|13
TGTGCCAGCAGCCTATCCCCGTCGGGTACGCAGTATTTT
CASSLSPSGTQYF
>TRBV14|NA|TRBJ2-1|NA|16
TGTGCCAGCAGCCCCGAAGGAGGATACTCCTACAATGAGCAGTTCTTC
CASSPEGGYSYNEQFF
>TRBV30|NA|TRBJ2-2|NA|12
TGTGCCTGGAGACAGGGTTTCGGGGAGCTGTTTTTT
CAWRQGFGELFF
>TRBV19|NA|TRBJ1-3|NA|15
TGTGCCACAATGGTGGACAGCCGCTCTGGAAACACCATATATTTT
CATMVDSRSGNTIYF
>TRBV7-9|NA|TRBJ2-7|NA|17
TGTGCCAGCAGCTCTACCGGGTATGCCGGACAGACCTACGAGCAGTACTTC
CASSSTGYAGQTYEQYF
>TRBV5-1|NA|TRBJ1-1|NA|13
TGCGCCAGCAGCAGTGGTGGAGACACTGAAGCTTTCTTT
CASSSGGDTEAFF
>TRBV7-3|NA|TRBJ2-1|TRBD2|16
TGTGCCAGCAGCTTATCCTCTGCGGGGGAGGGTCACCAGCAGTTCTTC
CASSLSSAGEGHQQFF
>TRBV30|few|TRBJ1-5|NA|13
TGTGCCTGGAGCAGTCAAAGCAATCAGCCCCAGCATTTT
CAWSSQSNQPQHF
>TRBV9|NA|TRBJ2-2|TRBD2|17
TGTGCCAGCAGCGCTCGGACCCTACTAGCGGGAGGAGGGGAGCTGTTTTTT
CASSARTLLAGGGELFF
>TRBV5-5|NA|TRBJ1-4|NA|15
TGTGCCAGCAGCTTGGAGGGGCTAACTAATGAAAAACTGTTTTTT
CASSLEGLTNEKLFF
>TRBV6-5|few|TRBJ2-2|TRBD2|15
TGTGCCAGCAGTCCCCCACTAGCGGGAACCGGGGAGCTGTTTTTT
CASSPPLAGTGELFF
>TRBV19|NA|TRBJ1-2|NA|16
TGTGCCAGTAGTAGTCGCGACGGCGGTACTAACTATGGCTACACCTTC
CASSSRDGGTNYGYTF
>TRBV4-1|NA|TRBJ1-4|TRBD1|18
TGCGCCAGCAGCCAAACCCGGACAGGGGGTACAACTAATGAAAAACTGTTTTTT
CASSQTRTGGTTNEKLFF
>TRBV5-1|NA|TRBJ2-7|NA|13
TGCGCCAGCAGCTTGAATCAGTACTACGAGCAGTACTTC
CASSLNQYYEQYF